The source of this T cell receptor (beta chain) is a study of T cell responses to AZD1222 COVID-19 vaccine. The CDR3 loop spans 16 amino acids. Germline CDR1 and CDR2: SGHRS and YFSETQ. The V gene end was trimmed by 5 bases and the J gene end by 1 base; junction bases not matched to a gene: 5. Details on this clone: Its antigen is unknown.

General study findings and limits: Sampling captured repertoires only after the peak T cell response.

Assay used: immunoSEQ multiplex PCR; TCRdb lists only in-frame clones, some missing. The repertoire holds 200,000 or so clones, with about 92% as singletons. The clonotype comes from an adult in good health. The chain employs TRBV5-1 and TRBJ1-3; 11 bases align to TRBD1. The starting material was peripheral blood, obtained on day 0 of MenACWY control vaccination. CDR3: CASRRGTGGSGNTIYF. The CDR3 coding sequence is TGCGCCAGCAGACGCGGGACAGGGGGTTCTGGAAACACCATATATTTT.